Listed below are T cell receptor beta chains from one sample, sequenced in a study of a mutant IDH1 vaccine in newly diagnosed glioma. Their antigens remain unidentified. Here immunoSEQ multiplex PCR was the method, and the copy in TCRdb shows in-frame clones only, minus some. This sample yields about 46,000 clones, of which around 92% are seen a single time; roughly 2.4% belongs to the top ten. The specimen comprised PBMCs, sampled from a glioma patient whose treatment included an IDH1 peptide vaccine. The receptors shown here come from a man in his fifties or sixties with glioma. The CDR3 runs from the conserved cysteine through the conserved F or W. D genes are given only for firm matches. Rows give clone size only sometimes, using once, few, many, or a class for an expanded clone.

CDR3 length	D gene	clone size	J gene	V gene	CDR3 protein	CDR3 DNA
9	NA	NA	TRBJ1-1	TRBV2	CARGKEAFF	TGTGCCAGAGGGAAGGAAGCTTTCTTT
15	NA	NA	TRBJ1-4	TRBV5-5	CASSFFDGFNEKLFF	TGTGCCAGCAGCTTTTTCGACGGCTTTAATGAAAAACTGTTTTTT
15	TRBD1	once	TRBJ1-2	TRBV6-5	CASSYKSRQGGGYTF	TGTGCCAGCAGTTACAAGTCCCGCCAGGGGGGAGGCTACACCTTC
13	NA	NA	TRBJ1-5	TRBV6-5	CASSLDSNQPQHF	TGTGCCAGCAGTTTGGACAGTAATCAGCCCCAGCATTTT
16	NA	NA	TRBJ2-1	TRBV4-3	CASSQDLGQYFNEQFF	TGCGCCAGCAGCCAAGATCTTGGACAGTATTTCAATGAGCAGTTCTTC
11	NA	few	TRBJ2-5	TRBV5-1	CASSTGETQYF	TGCGCCAGCAGCACCGGAGAGACCCAGTACTTC
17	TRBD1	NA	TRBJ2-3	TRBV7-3	CASSSQGRGLSTDTQYF	TGTGCCAGCAGCTCTCAGGGTAGGGGGCTTAGCACAGATACGCAGTATTTT
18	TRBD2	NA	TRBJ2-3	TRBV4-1	CASSHDVGRRGGLNTQYF	TGCGCCAGCAGCCACGACGTAGGGAGGCGGGGGGGCTTGAATACGCAGTATTTT
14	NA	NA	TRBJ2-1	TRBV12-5	CASWSGYRYNEQFF	TGTGCTAGTTGGTCCGGCTATAGGTACAATGAGCAGTTCTTC
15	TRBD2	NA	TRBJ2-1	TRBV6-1	CASSERLAGYNEQFF	TGTGCCAGCAGTGAAAGGCTAGCGGGATACAATGAGCAGTTCTTC
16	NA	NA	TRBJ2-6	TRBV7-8	CASSSPRGPGANVLTF	TGTGCCAGCAGCTCCCCCAGGGGACCTGGGGCCAACGTCCTGACTTTC
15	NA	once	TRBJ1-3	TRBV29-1	CGAGGTPEPGNTIYF	TGCGGCGCCGGTGGGACGCCTGAACCCGGAAACACCATATATTTT
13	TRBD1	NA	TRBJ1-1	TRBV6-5	CASRQGLNTEAFF	TGTGCCAGCAGACAGGGGTTGAACACTGAAGCTTTCTTT
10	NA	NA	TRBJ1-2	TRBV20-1	CSAEIYGYTF	TGCAGTGCCGAAATATATGGCTACACCTTC
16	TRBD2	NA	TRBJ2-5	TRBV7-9	CASSCIGTSGEETQYF	TGTGCCAGCAGCTGTATCGGGACTAGCGGGGAAGAGACCCAGTACTTC
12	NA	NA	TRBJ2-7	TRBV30	CAWSVQSYEQYF	TGTGCCTGGAGTGTACAGTCCTACGAGCAGTACTTC
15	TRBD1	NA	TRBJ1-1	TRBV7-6	CGRNNRGLMNTEAFF	TGTGGGCGGAATAACAGGGGCCTGATGAACACTGAAGCTTTCTTT
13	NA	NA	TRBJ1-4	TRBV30	CAWSRQGGEKLFF	TGTGCCTGGAGTCGTCAGGGCGGCGAAAAACTGTTTTTT
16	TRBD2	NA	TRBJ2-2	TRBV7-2	CASSLRSGGEVGELFF	TGTGCCAGCAGCTTACGTAGCGGGGGGGAGGTCGGGGAGCTGTTTTTT
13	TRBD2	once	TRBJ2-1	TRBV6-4	CASSGQGGNEQFF	TGTGCCAGCAGTGGCCAGGGAGGGAATGAGCAGTTCTTC
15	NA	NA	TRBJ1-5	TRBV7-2	CASSLGPDSNQPQHF	TGTGCCAGCAGCTTGGGGCCCGATAGCAATCAGCCCCAGCATTTT
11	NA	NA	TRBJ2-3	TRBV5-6	CASSLGDTQYF	TGTGCCAGCAGCTTAGGAGATACGCAGTATTTT
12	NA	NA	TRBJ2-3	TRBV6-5	CASSRARDTQYF	TGTGCCAGCAGTCGGGCGAGGGATACGCAGTATTTT
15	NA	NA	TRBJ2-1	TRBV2	CASSFRNPPYNEQFF	TGTGCCAGCAGTTTCAGAAATCCACCTTACAATGAGCAGTTCTTC
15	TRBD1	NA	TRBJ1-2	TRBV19	CASSPIAGTGMGYTF	TGTGCCAGTAGTCCTATCGCCGGGACAGGGATGGGCTACACCTTC
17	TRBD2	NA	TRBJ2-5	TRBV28	CASSSTLLAGGGETQYF	TGTGCCAGCAGCTCCACACTCTTGGCGGGAGGCGGAGAGACCCAGTACTTC
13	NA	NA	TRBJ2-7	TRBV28	CASTATGTYEQYF	TGTGCCAGCACCGCGACGGGGACCTACGAGCAGTACTTC
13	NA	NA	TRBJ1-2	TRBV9	CASSPGESYGYTF	TGTGCCAGCAGCCCAGGGGAGAGTTATGGCTACACCTTC
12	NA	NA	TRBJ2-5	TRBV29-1	CSVVGGEETQYF	TGCAGCGTTGTAGGGGGGGAGGAGACCCAGTACTTC
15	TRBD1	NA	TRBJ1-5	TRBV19	CASSIDSTGHQPQHF	TGTGCCAGTAGTATAGACTCGACAGGGCATCAGCCCCAGCATTTT
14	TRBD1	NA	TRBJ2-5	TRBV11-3	CASSPTGSQETQYF	TGTGCCAGCAGTCCGACAGGGTCCCAAGAGACCCAGTACTTC
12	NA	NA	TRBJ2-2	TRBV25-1	CASSLQAGELFF	TGTGCCAGCAGTTTACAGGCCGGGGAGCTGTTTTTT
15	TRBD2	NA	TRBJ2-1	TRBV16	CASSPPGLARNEQFF	TGTGCCAGCAGCCCACCGGGACTAGCACGCAATGAGCAGTTCTTC
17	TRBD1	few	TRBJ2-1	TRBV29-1	CSVTPPRGQGSNNEQFF	TGCAGCGTTACCCCCCCCCGGGGACAGGGGAGCAACAATGAGCAGTTCTTC
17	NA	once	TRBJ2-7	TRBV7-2	CASSLDGPAQGNYEQYF	TGTGCCAGCAGCTTAGATGGCCCGGCGCAGGGGAATTACGAGCAGTACTTC
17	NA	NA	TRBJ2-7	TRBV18	CASSLRVGYPSSYEQYF	TGTGCCAGCTCTCTAAGGGTGGGCTACCCGAGCTCCTACGAGCAGTACTTC
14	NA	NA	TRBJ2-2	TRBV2	CASRRQPNTGELFF	TGTGCCAGCAGACGACAGCCCAACACCGGGGAGCTGTTTTTT
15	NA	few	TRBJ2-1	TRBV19	CASSSHGSSYNEQFF	TGTGCCAGTAGCTCCCACGGCAGCTCCTACAATGAGCAGTTCTTC
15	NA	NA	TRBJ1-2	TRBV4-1	CASSQEGAGYYGYTF	TGCGCCAGCAGCCAAGAGGGAGCGGGGTACTATGGCTACACCTTC
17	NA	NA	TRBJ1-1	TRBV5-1	CASSLAGGQAPLPEAFF	TGCGCCAGCAGCTTGGCCGGAGGGCAGGCACCCCTTCCTGAAGCTTTCTTT
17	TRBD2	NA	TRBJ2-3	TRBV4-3	CASSQVLAGALTDTQYF	TGCGCCAGCAGCCAAGTACTAGCGGGGGCCCTCACAGATACGCAGTATTTT
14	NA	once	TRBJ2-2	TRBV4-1	CASSQDRRPGELFF	TGCGCCAGCAGCCAAGATCGCAGGCCCGGGGAGCTGTTTTTT
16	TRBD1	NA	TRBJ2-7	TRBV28	CASSFLGQGQDYEQYF	TGTGCCAGCAGTTTCCTAGGACAGGGCCAAGATTACGAGCAGTACTTC
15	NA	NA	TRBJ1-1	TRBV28	CASSFPGGRNTEAFF	TGTGCCAGCAGTTTCCCGGGGGGGCGAAACACTGAAGCTTTCTTT